The 4 T cell receptor beta chains reported below all come from one sample, sequenced in a study of T cell responses to AZD1222 COVID-19 vaccine. Assay used: immunoSEQ multiplex PCR; TCRdb lists only in-frame clones, some missing. The profile shows about 120,000 clones, approximately 90% of them singletons. The sample consisted of peripheral blood, taken on day 0 of AZD1222 vaccination. The receptors originated from an adult in good health.

The gene calls are TRBV30 and TRBJ1-2, with D possibly being TRBD1 (6 bases). This CDR3 has 13 amino acids. V lost 2 bases, J lost 7 bases, and 14 bases lay in between. Germline lookup yields CDR1 GTSNPN and CDR2 SVGIG (reference sequence). CDR3 DNA: TGTGCCTGGAGTCGGAGACAGGAGGGTGGCTACACCTTC. Its translation: CAWSRRQEGGYTF.

The rearrangement links TRBV30 to TRBJ2-3; possible D gene TRBD1, 5 bases. V lost 4 bases, J lost 3 bases, and 11 bases lay in between. The CDR3 has 13 amino acids. Germline loops: CDR1 GTSNPN, CDR2 SVGIG (reference sequence). CDR3 region: CAWTGSYTDTQYF. The CDR3 DNA reads as TGTGCCTGGACAGGGTCATATACAGATACGCAGTATTTT.

A word on this clone: Other DNA sequences of this sample code for an identical CDR3. The chain uses TRBV9 and TRBJ1-1; TRBD1 might be the D (5 bases). Per germline, CDR1 SGDLS and CDR2 YYNGEE. The V end lost 4 bases, the J end lost 1 base, and 11 bases lay between the germline ends. The CDR3 runs to 14 residues. The CDR3: CASSTTGGNTEAFF. The CDR3 DNA sequence: TGTGCCAGCAGCACCACGGGGGGGAACACTGAAGCTTTCTTT.

The chain couples TRBV15 to TRBJ2-1, with 13 bases that match TRBD2. The CDR3 length is 15 residues. V shed 6 bases and J 7 bases; nucleotides not matched to a gene: 6. Germline assignment: CDR1 LNHNV and CDR2 YYDKDF (reference sequence). CDR3 loop: CATRRKTSGGNEQFF. The CDR3 nucleotides are TGTGCCACCAGAAGAAAGACTAGCGGGGGGAATGAGCAGTTCTTC.